Each of the 11 T cell receptor beta chains below was sequenced from the same sample in a study of blood T cell repertoires in COVID-19. Sequenced by immunoSEQ multiplex PCR; TCRdb stores in-frame clones only, minus some. The sample yields some 390,000 clones, around nine tenths seen once. The sequenced sample was PBMCs or T cells enriched from blood (not recorded which). Every receptor here comes from a woman between 25 and 40 years old who had recovered from COVID-19.

This sequence joins TRBV30 and TRBJ1-2; D is possibly TRBD1 (6 bases). This CDR3 comprises 11 residues. Trimming cost V 6 bases and J 3 bases, with 8 bases left between them. CDR1 and CDR2 from the germline V gene are GTSNPN and SVGIG (reference sequence). For the CDR3, the DNA is TGTGCCTGCTACAGGGACTATGGCTACACCTTC. Residues: CACYRDYGYTF.

CDR3 nucleotide sequence: TGTGCCACCAGCAGAGTAGAGGGACAGGGGTTGGAGACCCAGTACTTC. It encodes CATSRVEGQGLETQYF. The chain is built from TRBV15 and TRBJ2-5; 10 positions match TRBD1. The ends lost 1 base at V and 5 bases at J; junction bases unmatched: 7. Germline CDR1 LNHNV, CDR2 YYDKDF (reference sequence). CDR3 length equals 16 residues. Full variable domain (missing parts from reference TRBV15 and TRBJ2-5): DAMVIQNPRYQVTQFGKPVTLSCSQTLNHNVMYWYQQKSSQAPKLLFHYYDKDFNNEADTPDNFQSRRPNTSFCFLDIRSPGLGDTAMYLCATSRVEGQGLETQYFGPGTRLLVL.

CDR3 loop: CASSSKQLSGANVLTF. Here the CDR3 DNA reads TGTGCCAGCAGCTCGAAACAGCTCTCTGGGGCCAACGTCCTGACTTTC. The chain links TRBV5-4 to TRBJ2-6, with no clear D. CDR1 SGHNT and CDR2 YYREEE come from the germline V gene (reference sequence). This CDR3 region has 16 residues. Trimming left V 3 bases short and J 0 bases short, with 10 bases between.

In DNA, the CDR3 is TGTGCCAGCAGTCCGCCTAATAGCCTCTATGGCTACACCTTC. Translation gives CASSPPNSLYGYTF. This chain joins TRBV28 and TRBJ1-2, with no clear D. V lost 5 bases, J lost 4 bases, and 14 bases lay in between. This CDR3 has 14 residues. Germline CDR1 is MDHEN and CDR2 is SYDVKM.

This clone has a handful of counts. This chain uses TRBV10-3 with TRBJ2-3, with 8 bases aligning to TRBD2. CDR3 length: 16 amino acids. After removal of 10 bases from V and 2 bases from J, the junction contained 14 bases not matched to a gene. The germline V gene has CDR1 ENHRY and CDR2 SYGVKD. CDR3 amino acids: CATGRGGGGNTDTQYF. CDR3 bases: TGTGCCACCGGTCGGGGGGGCGGGGGCAACACAGATACGCAGTATTTT.

V and J are TRBV7-6 and TRBJ2-1; 10 positions match TRBD2. The germline V gene has CDR1 SGHVS and CDR2 FNYEAQ. V lost 5 bases to trimming and J lost 3 bases; unmatched junction nucleotides: 7. This CDR3 comprises 16 residues. The CDR3 region is CASSPRLAGIYNEQFF. The DNA of the CDR3 is TGTGCCAGCAGCCCGAGACTAGCGGGTATCTACAATGAGCAGTTCTTC.

In its sample, this clone was seen a few times. The rearrangement links TRBV7-9 to TRBJ2-7, with D unclear. Germline assignment: CDR1 SEHNR and CDR2 FQNEAQ (reference sequence). This CDR3 contains 11 residues. With 1 base removed from V and 6 bases from J, the gap between germline ends came to 4 bases. CDR3 loop: CASSLGPEQYF. The CDR3 region has the DNA TGTGCCAGCAGCTTAGGGCCCGAGCAGTACTTC.

The rearrangement joins TRBV6-5 to TRBJ1-5; D perhaps matches TRBD1 (5 bases). This CDR3 is 15 amino acids long. CDR1 and CDR2 from the germline V gene are MNHEY and SVGAGI. Trimming shortened V by 6 bases and J by 4 bases, and 16 bases separated the two germline ends. The CDR3 DNA is TGTGCCAGCAGGGGTCAGGGAATTGTAAATCAGCCCCAGCATTTT. Amino acids: CASRGQGIVNQPQHF.

This clone has just one count. The V gene is TRBV11-3, the J gene TRBJ2-1; 8 bases are a match to TRBD2. The CDR3 contains 15 residues. Trimming at V came to 1 base and at J to 4 bases, leaving 3 bases not matched to a gene. Germline CDR1 is SGHNT and CDR2 is YENEEA. The CDR3 here is CASSLAGGKYNEQFF. For the CDR3, the DNA is TGTGCCAGCAGCTTAGCGGGAGGGAAATACAATGAGCAGTTCTTC.

V gene TRBV2 combines with J gene TRBJ2-2, with 8 positions matching TRBD1. Germline CDR1 reads SNHLY; CDR2 reads FYNNEI. The J segment lost 6 bases and the V segment lost 6 bases, leaving 12 bases of the junction unmatched. CDR3 length: 16 residues. This CDR3 reads CASRGPGQGFPGELFF. In DNA form, the CDR3 reads TGTGCCAGCAGGGGCCCCGGACAGGGATTCCCCGGGGAGCTGTTTTTT.

In nucleotides, the CDR3 is TGTGCCAGCTCACTAACGGGAGCCGGAGACTCTGCAACTAATGAAAAACTGTTTTTT. It yields the protein CASSLTGAGDSATNEKLFF. The chain carries TRBV18 and TRBJ1-4; D unresolved. Between the trimmed V and J ends, which lost 4 bases and 0 bases, there was a span of 21 bases. CDR1 is KGHSH, CDR2 LQKENI, per germline. CDR3 length: 19 residues.